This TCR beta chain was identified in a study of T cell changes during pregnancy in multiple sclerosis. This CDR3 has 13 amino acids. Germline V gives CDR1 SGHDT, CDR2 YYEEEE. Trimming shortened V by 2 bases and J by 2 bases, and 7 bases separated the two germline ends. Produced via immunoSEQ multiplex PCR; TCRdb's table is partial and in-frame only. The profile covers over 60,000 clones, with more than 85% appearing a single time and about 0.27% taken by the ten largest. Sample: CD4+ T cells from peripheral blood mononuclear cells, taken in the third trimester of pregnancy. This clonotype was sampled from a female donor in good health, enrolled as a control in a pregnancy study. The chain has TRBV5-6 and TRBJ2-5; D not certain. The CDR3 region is CASSFRQQETQYF. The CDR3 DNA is TGTGCCAGCAGCTTCAGGCAGCAAGAGACCCAGTACTTC. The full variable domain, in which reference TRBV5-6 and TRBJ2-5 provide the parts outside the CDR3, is DAGVTQSPTHLIKTRGQQVTLRCSPKSGHDTVSWYQQALGQGPQFIFQYYEEEERQRGNFPDRFSGHQFPNYSSELNVNALLLGDSALYLCASSFRQQETQYFGPGTRLLVL.